This passage covers 21 T cell receptor beta chains from one sample sequenced in a study of blood T cell repertoires in COVID-19. Profiling relied on immunoSEQ multiplex PCR, and the TCRdb table lists in-frame clones only, not all of them. The table lists approximately 140,000 clones, about 80% of them singletons, with more than 1.5% in the top ten. Sequenced material: peripheral blood. The receptors originated from a human donor in a cohort sampled during active COVID-19.

This clone turned up a few times. This rearrangement joins TRBV7-3 to TRBJ2-2; 11 nucleotides agree with TRBD1. With V trimmed by 1 base and J by 0 bases, 1 base remained unmatched. The CDR3 extends over 17 amino acids. The germline gives CDR1 SGHTA, CDR2 FQGTGA. CDR3 DNA: TGTGCCAGCAGCTTAATGGGACAGGGGGCGAACACCGGGGAGCTGTTTTTT. Its protein product is CASSLMGQGANTGELFF.

This chain uses TRBV5-1 with TRBJ1-5; D remains ambiguous. The CDR3 contains 14 residues. Germline loops: CDR1 SGHRS, CDR2 YFSETQ. Trimming removed 0 bases from V and 7 bases from J, with 11 bases in between. The CDR3 loop is CASSLVGFGQPQHF. In nucleotides, the CDR3 is TGCGCCAGCAGCTTGGTCGGGTTTGGGCAGCCCCAGCATTTT.

Points on this clone: Other DNA variants within this sample encode the same CDR3. The CDR3 protein is CASSLASGIYEQYF. DNA for the CDR3: TGTGCCAGCAGTTTGGCTAGCGGGATCTACGAGCAGTACTTC. V usage is TRBV27 and J usage is TRBJ2-7, with 9 bases that match TRBD2. After removal of 3 bases from V and 3 bases from J, the junction contained 3 bases not matched to a gene. Germline CDR1 reads MNHEY; CDR2 reads SMNVEV (reference sequence). The CDR3 covers 14 residues.

V is TRBV3-1 (or the pseudogene TRBV3-2) and J is TRBJ2-1, with TRBD2 matching 7 bases. This CDR3 has 16 amino acids. CDR1 and CDR2 (germline): LGHDT, YNNKEL (reference sequence). J lost 4 bases, V lost 4 bases, and 10 bases had no gene match. CDR3: CASSPETRGGYNEQFF. The CDR3 coding sequence is TGTGCCAGCAGCCCGGAAACGAGGGGAGGGTACAATGAGCAGTTCTTC.

This chain links TRBV5-1 with TRBJ2-4; 8 positions agree with TRBD2. Unmatched junction bases numbered 5, after V lost 0 bases and J lost 9 bases. CDR3 length: 14 amino acids. CDR1 is SGHRS, CDR2 YFSETQ, per germline. DNA for the CDR3: TGCGCCAGCAGCTTGGATCAGGCGGGAGGCATTCAGTACTTC. Its protein is CASSLDQAGGIQYF.

This chain joins TRBV21-1 and TRBJ2-5; TRBD2 is taken as the D call from the table, unchecked against the DNA. TRBV21-1 is deemed a pseudogene. The CDR3 is 11 residues long. CDR3 nucleotides: TGTGCCAGCAGCAATAAAGAGACCCAGTACTTC. It is translated as CASSNKETQYF.

The chain recombines TRBV11-2 with TRBJ2-7; TRBD1 agrees at 7 bases. The junction had 8 bases not matched to a gene; V was cut back by 3 bases and J by 6 bases. The CDR3 contains 14 residues. Per the germline V gene, CDR1 is SGHAT and CDR2 is FQNNGV. The CDR3 DNA follows: TGTGCCAGCAGCTTGGATAGACAGGGCCTCGAGCAGTACTTC. The encoded protein is CASSLDRQGLEQYF.

This chain links TRBV27 with TRBJ2-7; 10 bases are a match to TRBD2. The CDR3 has 16 amino acids. V lost 6 bases to trimming and J lost 3 bases; unmatched junction nucleotides: 11. The germline gives CDR1 MNHEY, CDR2 SMNVEV (reference sequence). The CDR3: CASSPLSGRALYEQYF. CDR3 coding DNA: TGTGCCAGCAGCCCCTTAAGCGGGAGGGCCCTCTACGAGCAGTACTTC.

The chain carries TRBV18 and TRBJ1-2; the D gene is possibly TRBD1 (5 bases). Trimming removed 4 bases at V and 7 bases at J, with 13 bases between. This CDR3 comprises 13 residues. Germline V gives CDR1 KGHSH, CDR2 LQKENI. The CDR3 reads CASSQPGQGGYTF. The CDR3 nucleotides are TGTGCCAGCTCACAACCAGGGCAGGGTGGCTACACCTTC.

The chain links TRBV29-1 to TRBJ2-1; no clear D. V lost 7 bases to trimming and J lost 0 bases, with 10 bases between them. Germline assignment: CDR1 SQVTM and CDR2 ANQGSEA. The CDR3 has 13 amino acids. The CDR3 loop is CSAVRSSYNEQFF. The CDR3 nucleotides read TGCAGCGCCGTTCGCAGCTCCTACAATGAGCAGTTCTTC.

The genes are TRBV7-3 and TRBJ2-1; 10 bases are shared with TRBD2. The CDR3 consists of 15 residues. V was pared by 5 bases and J by 3 bases, with 4 bases of the junction left unmatched. Germline values: CDR1 SGHTA, CDR2 FQGTGA. The CDR3 sequence: CASSITSGNYNEQFF. The CDR3 DNA is TGTGCCAGCAGCATCACTAGCGGGAACTACAATGAGCAGTTCTTC.

The V call is TRBV5-1, the J call TRBJ2-7; 10 bases fit TRBD1. The V gene's germline CDR1 is SGHRS and CDR2 YFSETQ. After removal of 0 bases from V and 5 bases from J, the junction contained 2 bases not matched to a gene. This CDR3 region has 14 residues. CDR3 coding DNA: TGCGCCAGCAGCTTGGGACAGGGGGCGGACGAGCAGTACTTC. Protein: CASSLGQGADEQYF.

The J gene is TRBJ1-1, the V gene TRBV27, with 9 bases aligning to TRBD1. This CDR3 is built from 15 residues. Losses at the gene ends were 5 bases for V and 5 bases for J; bases not matched to a gene: 9. Germline CDR1 MNHEY, CDR2 SMNVEV (reference sequence). Written as DNA, the CDR3 is TGTGCCAGCAGTCACCTACAGGGGGCCTCGACTGAAGCTTTCTTT. Its protein product is CASSHLQGASTEAFF.

This chain uses TRBV19 with TRBJ1-2; maybe TRBD1 (5 bases). Germline CDR1 reads LNHDA; CDR2 reads SQIVND (reference sequence). The length of the CDR3 is 14 residues. The V end was cut by 5 bases, the J end by 8 bases, with 18 bases between. CDR3 nucleotides: TGTGCCAGTAGTGTACCAGTTTCTCCAGGGGGCTACACCTTC. As protein: CASSVPVSPGGYTF.

The chain carries TRBV19 and TRBJ2-2; no reliable D call. Trimming removed 4 bases from V and 4 bases from J, with 10 bases in between. The germline gives CDR1 LNHDA, CDR2 SQIVND (reference sequence). CDR3 size: 14 residues. CDR3 amino acids: CASSTQTGTGELFF. CDR3 bases: TGTGCCAGTAGTACTCAGACGGGCACCGGGGAGCTGTTTTTT.

The V and J genes are TRBV28 and TRBJ1-5; D remains ambiguous. With 1 base removed from V and 12 bases from J, the gap between germline ends came to 16 bases. This CDR3 is built from 14 residues. Germline CDR1 is MDHEN and CDR2 is SYDVKM. CDR3 residues: CASSLYSVRGVQHF. CDR3 coding DNA: TGTGCCAGCAGTTTATACAGTGTTCGCGGGGTCCAGCATTTT. The full variable domain, completed using reference TRBV28 and TRBJ1-5, is DVKVTQSSRYLVKRTGEKVFLECVQDMDHENMFWYRQDPGLGLRLIYFSYDVKMKEKGDIPEGYSVSREKKERFSLILESASTNQTSMYLCASSLYSVRGVQHFGDGTRLSIL.

The rearrangement links TRBV4-2 to TRBJ2-4, with 8 nucleotides matching TRBD2. The V and J ends lost 0 bases and 2 bases, in that order; junction bases with no gene match: 9. Germline CDR1 reads LGHNA; CDR2 reads YNFKEQ. The CDR3 length is 18 residues. CDR3 amino acids: CASSQEFLSGISKNIQYF. CDR3 DNA: TGTGCCAGCAGCCAAGAATTTCTTAGCGGGATTTCCAAAAACATTCAGTACTTC.

The chain carries TRBV28 and TRBJ2-7, with D possibly TRBD1 on 5 matching bases. The CDR3 consists of 12 residues. Germline-derived CDR1 and CDR2 are MDHEN and SYDVKM. Trimming pared 7 bases from V and 2 bases from J, leaving 9 bases between. The CDR3 protein is CASKKGAYEQYF. For the CDR3, the DNA is TGTGCCAGCAAAAAAGGGGCCTACGAGCAGTACTTC.

This sequence joins TRBV5-8 and TRBJ1-6; 9 nucleotides match TRBD1. J gave up 3 bases and V 3 bases, and 4 bases lay outside the gene matches. The CDR3 spans 16 residues. CDR1 and CDR2 from the germline V gene are SGHTS and YDEGEE. CDR3 region: CASSSGTGRYNSPLHF. CDR3 coding DNA: TGTGCCAGCAGCTCAGGGACAGGGCGCTATAATTCACCCCTCCACTTT. The full variable domain, with the rest looked up from reference TRBV5-8 and TRBJ1-6, is EAGVTQSPTHLIKTRGQQATLRCSPISGHTSVYWYQQALGLGLQFLLWYDEGEERNRGNFPPRFSGRQFPNYSSELNVNALELEDSALYLCASSSGTGRYNSPLHFGNGTRLTVT.

The V and J genes are TRBV6-5 and TRBJ2-1; 9 bases agree with TRBD1. The ends lost 2 bases at V and 3 bases at J; junction bases unmatched: 5. In germline, CDR1 is MNHEY, CDR2 SVGAGI. The CDR3 sequence is 16 residues long. CDR3 loop: CASSYEGTGYYNEQFF. Here the CDR3 DNA reads TGTGCCAGCAGTTACGAGGGGACAGGGTACTACAATGAGCAGTTCTTC.

V is TRBV28 and J is TRBJ2-1; maybe TRBD1 (5 bases). V was shortened by 3 bases and J by 4 bases, with 16 bases between the two germline ends. Germline CDR1 reads MDHEN; CDR2 reads SYDVKM. The CDR3 is 16 residues long. CDR3 sequence (DNA): TGTGCCAGCAGTTTCTACCCCGACAGCCGGTACAATGAGCAGTTCTTC. It is translated as CASSFYPDSRYNEQFF.